This TCR beta chain was recorded in a study of shared clonotypes between healthy human individuals. Overall study: Each donor's CD4 naive and CD4 memory cells filled three plates apiece, CD8 naive two, and CD8 memory one.

The assay was immunoSEQ multiplex PCR, and TCRdb's table has in-frame clones only and misses some. The table lists 1,500,000 or so clones, approximately 98.5% of them singletons. This clonotype was sampled from a man aged 25-45 years in good health. Sequencing used naive CD4+ T cells sorted from blood. Subset meaning: CD45RA+ positively selected.

The CDR3 DNA reads TGTGCCAGCTCATCGACAGGGGGCCCCTACGAGCAGTACTTC. It translates to CASSSTGGPYEQYF. The genes are TRBV18 and TRBJ2-7; 10 bases line up with TRBD1. Looked up from germline, CDR1 is KGHSH and CDR2 is LQKENI. CDR3 size: 14 residues. With V trimmed by 5 bases and J by 2 bases, 3 bases remained unmatched. The full variable domain, completed using reference TRBV18 and TRBJ2-7, is NAGVMQNPRHLVRRRGQEARLRCSPMKGHSHVYWYRQLPEEGLKFMVYLQKENIIDESGMPKERFSAEFPKEGPSILRIQQVVRGDSAAYFCASSSTGGPYEQYFGPGTRLTVT.